These 2 T cell receptor beta chains share one sample of origin, sequenced in a study of molecular identifiers for immune sequencing clone quantification. A single record per CDR3 protein comes from TCRdb applying MiXCR to the PCR reads. This table has 70,000 to 95,000 distinct CDR3 sequences, roughly 19% appearing once. Sequenced sample: naive CD8+ T cells from blood, with Jurkat cell RNA spiked in. Subset: FACS-sorted CD8+CD4-CCR7+CD45RA+ naive T cells. Source of these receptors: a human donor in good health. Some libraries in this study had Jurkat cell RNA spiked in.

In its sample, this clonotype was seen many times. The rearrangement uses TRBV27 and TRBJ1-4, with TRBD1 identical over 7 bases. With V trimmed by 6 bases and J by 8 bases, 9 bases remained unmatched. The CDR3 loop spans 14 amino acids. CDR1 and CDR2 from the germline V gene are MNHEY and SMNVEV (reference sequence). The CDR3, as DNA: TGTGCCAGCAGGCCACAGGGGAGCAGGGAAAAACTGTTTTTT. Translation gives CASRPQGSREKLFF.

Many counts were recorded for this clonotype. The chain carries TRBV27 and TRBJ2-7, with D possibly matching TRBD2 (6 bases). Trimming removed 6 bases from V and 12 bases from J, with 15 bases in between. From germline, CDR1 is MNHEY and CDR2 SMNVEV (reference sequence). The CDR3 is 11 residues long. The CDR3 nucleotides are TGTGCCAGCAGAGGAGGGGATAGTACGTACTTC. Its translation: CASRGGDSTYF.